Sequencing of this T cell receptor (beta chain) was carried out in a study of OX40 agonist ivuxolimab in advanced cancers. Whole-study context: Cancers in dose escalation were hepatocellular, melanoma, renal cell and head and neck.

Here immunoSEQ multiplex PCR was the method, and the copy in TCRdb shows in-frame clones only, minus some. The sample holds around 69,000 clones, 85% seen once. Germline V lookup: CDR1 SGHVS, CDR2 FQNEAQ. This CDR3 comprises 14 residues. Trimming pared 4 bases from V and 4 bases from J, leaving 13 bases between. The rearrangement uses TRBV7-8 and TRBJ1-1, with D maybe TRBD1 (6 bases). The sample was CD4+ or CD8+ T cells sorted from blood, taken in a trial of the OX40 agonist ivuxolimab. This receptor was taken from an adult with an advanced solid tumor such as melanoma, head and neck, liver or kidney cancer. DNA of the CDR3: TGTGCCAGCAGCTCAGACACAGGGTTCACTGAAGCTTTCTTT. Its protein is CASSSDTGFTEAFF.